This entry lists 16 T cell receptor beta chains sequenced from one sample in a study of high-grade serous ovarian cancer treatment subgroups. Tumor samples were taken before definitive surgery or chemotherapy. TCRdb's copy holds only in-frame clones and misses some; the assay was immunoSEQ multiplex PCR. Among tens of thousands of clones listed, about 86% were seen once. Sequenced sample: tumor tissue. The source is a human donor with high-grade serous ovarian cancer.

The V and J genes are TRBV6-6 and TRBJ1-4; 10 bases agree with TRBD1. The CDR3 is 14 amino acids. Looked up from germline, CDR1 is MNHNY and CDR2 is SVGAGI (reference sequence). V shed 6 bases, J shed 6 bases, and the junction held 4 bases outside the gene matches. CDR3 nucleotides: TGTGCCAGCAGGCCGACAGGGGGCGATGAAAAACTGTTTTTT. Encoded protein: CASRPTGGDEKLFF.

Turning to this clone: Mismatch with germline at one junction end may stem from a read error. The chain links TRBV5-5 to TRBJ2-7; no clear D. This CDR3 contains 15 residues. CDR1 is SGHKS, CDR2 YYEKEE, per germline (reference sequence). CDR3 DNA: TGTGCCAGCAGTTTGGGTATAAGGTCCGGCTACGAGCAGTACTTC. Amino acids: CASSLGIRSGYEQYF.

This clone has only one observation. This chain uses TRBV2 with TRBJ1-6, with D tentatively TRBD1 (6 bases). Germline V gene lookup returns CDR1 SNHLY and CDR2 FYNNEI. V was trimmed by 6 bases and J by 6 bases, leaving 12 bases between them. The length of the CDR3 is 14 residues. Here the CDR3 DNA reads TGTGCCAGCAGGGAGGACAGTAGTAATTCACCCCTCCACTTT. It specifies CASREDSSNSPLHF.

This clone was seen more than once but under ten times. The J gene is TRBJ1-1, the V gene TRBV28, with 9 positions matching TRBD1. Per germline, CDR1 MDHEN and CDR2 SYDVKM. V shed 6 bases and J 4 bases; nucleotides not matched to a gene: 3. The length of the CDR3 is 13 residues. CDR3 DNA sequence: TGTGCCAGCAGCCGGGACAGGGTCACTGAAGCTTTCTTT. The encoded protein is CASSRDRVTEAFF.

The chain's CDR3 is CASSEAGTNEQFF. Here the CDR3 DNA reads TGCGCCAGCAGTGAGGCAGGAACCAATGAGCAGTTCTTC. The V and J genes are TRBV10-2 and TRBJ2-1; D call uncertain. This CDR3 is built from 13 residues. Trimming shortened V by 2 bases and J by 6 bases, and 8 bases separated the two germline ends. CDR1 WSHSY and CDR2 SAAADI come from the germline V gene.

The V gene is TRBV25-1, the J gene TRBJ1-1; a weak D match, TRBD1 (5 bases). The CDR3 sequence is 16 residues long. CDR1 is MGHDK, CDR2 SYGVNS, per germline. Trimming shortened V by 3 bases and J by 3 bases, and 17 bases separated the two germline ends. CDR3 in amino acids: CASSELGPSTDTEAFF. The CDR3, as DNA: TGTGCCAGCAGTGAGCTGGGACCCTCCACCGACACTGAAGCTTTCTTT.

V is TRBV29-1 and J is TRBJ1-4; maybe TRBD1 (5 bases). Trimming took off 4 bases at V and 8 bases at J, with 11 bases between the two ends. CDR1 and CDR2 from the germline V gene are SQVTM and ANQGSEA. This CDR3 has 12 amino acids. The CDR3 region is CSVGTRGEKLFF. In DNA form, the CDR3 reads TGCAGCGTTGGGACGCGGGGGGAAAAACTGTTTTTT.

The chain is built from TRBV29-1 and TRBJ2-3, with TRBD2 matching over 12 bases. This CDR3 region has 14 residues. The V gene's germline CDR1 is SQVTM and CDR2 ANQGSEA. The J segment lost 4 bases and the V segment lost 2 bases, leaving 1 base of the junction unmatched. The CDR3 reads CSVELAGGPDTQYF. DNA for the CDR3: TGCAGCGTTGAACTAGCGGGAGGGCCAGATACGCAGTATTTT.

The chain links TRBV5-1 to TRBJ2-5, with a weak D call TRBD2 (5 bases). Between the trimmed V and J ends, which lost 2 bases and 5 bases, there was a span of 13 bases. The CDR3 runs to 14 residues. Germline loops: CDR1 SGHRS, CDR2 YFSETQ. CDR3 bases: TGCGCCAGCAGCTTCAATGAGGGCGGGGAGACCCAGTACTTC. Amino acid sequence: CASSFNEGGETQYF.

This sequence joins TRBV6-5 and TRBJ2-7, with a possible D match to TRBD1 (5 bases). The ends were cut back, 6 bases at V and 2 bases at J, with 17 bases in the middle. CDR3 length equals 15 residues. Germline CDR1 is MNHEY and CDR2 is SVGAGI. The CDR3 DNA follows: TGTGCCAGCAGAGGTGTGGGGCGCGGTACCTACGAGCAGTACTTC. Protein: CASRGVGRGTYEQYF.

This sequence joins TRBV7-9 and TRBJ2-5, with D possibly matching TRBD1 (6 bases). Trimming cost V 5 bases and J 2 bases, with 18 bases left between them. Germline lookup yields CDR1 SEHNR and CDR2 FQNEAQ (reference sequence). This CDR3 is built from 16 residues. The CDR3 here is CASSRSSGVLQETQYF. Written as DNA, the CDR3 is TGTGCCAGCAGCCGCAGTTCAGGGGTCTTACAAGAGACCCAGTACTTC.

The chain uses TRBV4-1 and TRBJ2-3, with D perhaps matching TRBD1 or TRBD2 (6 bases each). This CDR3 contains 15 residues. Between the trimmed V and J ends, which lost 0 bases and 6 bases, there was a span of 13 bases. Germline values: CDR1 MGHRA, CDR2 YSYEKL. DNA for the CDR3: TGCGCCAGCAGCCAAGAAGGGGGGATCCTGGATACGCAGTATTTT. This gives the protein CASSQEGGILDTQYF.

V is TRBV7-8 and J is TRBJ2-7; 10 nucleotides line up with TRBD2. The CDR3 runs to 15 residues. Germline CDR1 SGHVS, CDR2 FQNEAQ. Losses at the gene ends were 3 bases for V and 1 base for J; bases not matched to a gene: 3. This CDR3 reads CASSLQLAGSYEQYF. CDR3 in DNA: TGTGCCAGCAGCTTGCAACTAGCGGGGTCCTACGAGCAGTACTTC.

Turning to this clone: The sample carries other DNA sequences with the same CDR3. The rearrangement joins TRBV7-8 to TRBJ2-3; TRBD2 might be the D (5 bases). The germline V gene encodes CDR1 SGHVS and CDR2 FQNEAQ. The CDR3 has 14 amino acids. Trimming took off 5 bases at V and 4 bases at J, with 13 bases between the two ends. CDR3 in amino acids: CASSPPGLPDTQYF. The CDR3 DNA reads TGTGCCAGCAGCCCACCCGGACTGCCAGATACGCAGTATTTT.

The chain joins TRBV7-2 to TRBJ2-7, with D possibly being TRBD1 or TRBD2 (6 bases each). Germline loops: CDR1 SGHTA, CDR2 FQGNSA. This CDR3 spans 18 amino acids. The V end lost 1 base, the J end lost 6 bases, and 25 bases lay between the germline ends. CDR3 sequence: CASSLGSGHRTLGLEQYF. The CDR3 nucleotides read TGTGCCAGCAGCTTAGGGTCGGGACACCGGACTTTGGGACTCGAGCAGTACTTC.

This chain uses TRBV5-1 with TRBJ1-5; D gene unclear. The CDR3 loop spans 13 amino acids. Trimming took off 0 bases at V and 7 bases at J, with 8 bases between the two ends. The germline CDR1 and CDR2 sequences are SGHRS and YFSETQ. The CDR3 here is CASSLEGPQPQHF. In DNA form, the CDR3 reads TGCGCCAGCAGCTTGGAAGGGCCCCAGCCCCAGCATTTT.